What follows are 26 T cell receptor beta chains derived from one specimen sequenced in a study of identifying expanded T cells in peripheral blood. Assay used: immunoSEQ multiplex PCR; TCRdb lists only in-frame clones, some missing. The sample records approximately 100,000 clones, 88% being singletons. The sequencing input was blood. These receptor sequences come from a person aged 18-70 years in good health.

The chain employs TRBV2 and TRBJ2-1, with D perhaps matching TRBD1 (5 bases). The germline V gene has CDR1 SNHLY and CDR2 FYNNEI. V lost 1 base and J 16 bases, leaving 17 bases between the germline ends. The CDR3 is 13 residues long. This chain's CDR3 is CASSEEFGRVYFF. CDR3 DNA sequence: TGTGCCAGCAGTGAAGAGTTTGGCAGGGTGTACTTCTTC.

This rearrangement joins TRBV6-5 to TRBJ2-1; 13 positions agree with TRBD2. V gave up 2 bases and J gave up 5 bases; unmatched junction bases: 3. Germline values: CDR1 MNHEY, CDR2 SVGAGI. The CDR3 runs to 16 residues. The CDR3 sequence is CASSYPGTSGNNEQFF. The CDR3 DNA is TGTGCCAGCAGTTACCCCGGGACTAGCGGGAACAATGAGCAGTTCTTC.

The V call is TRBV30, the J call TRBJ1-3; D is unresolved. Germline V CDR1 and CDR2: GTSNPN, SVGIG (reference sequence). The CDR3 has 13 amino acids. V shed 5 bases and J shed 4 bases, with 12 bases lying between them. The CDR3 region is CAWVKLAGNTIYF. The CDR3 bases are TGTGCCTGGGTTAAACTGGCCGGAAACACCATATATTTT.

This clone turned up a few times. The rearrangement joins TRBV7-9 to TRBJ1-4, with 10 bases fitting TRBD1. CDR3 size: 15 residues. Germline V gene lookup returns CDR1 SEHNR and CDR2 FQNEAQ (reference sequence). J lost 8 bases, V lost 5 bases, and 8 bases had no gene match. This CDR3 is CASSLGTGEIEKLFF. CDR3 bases: TGTGCCAGCAGCCTGGGGACAGGGGAGATCGAAAAACTGTTTTTT. Based on the CDR3 plus reference TRBV7-9 and TRBJ1-4, the full variable domain is DTGVSQNPRHKITKRGQNVTFRCDPISEHNRLYWYRQTLGQGPEFLTYFQNEAQLEKSRLLSDRFSAERPKGSFSTLEIQRTEQGDSAMYLCASSLGTGEIEKLFFGSGTQLSVL.

This clone was detected a few times. This chain uses TRBV6-4 with TRBJ2-3, with 10 positions matching TRBD1. Germline CDR1 is MRHNA and CDR2 is SNTAGT. V lost 0 bases and J lost 7; bases outside the gene matches: 4. This CDR3 region has 15 residues. CDR3 amino acids: CASSDSTGGVNTQYF. CDR3 DNA sequence: TGTGCCAGCAGTGACTCGACAGGGGGCGTTAATACGCAGTATTTT.

V is TRBV5-1 and J is TRBJ1-4; no firm D call. Between the trimmed V and J ends, which lost 0 bases and 7 bases, there was a span of 7 bases. The V gene's germline CDR1 is SGHRS and CDR2 YFSETQ. This CDR3 contains 13 residues. The CDR3 nucleotides are TGCGCCAGCAGCTTGGGGGATACTGAAAAACTGTTTTTT. Amino acids: CASSLGDTEKLFF.

V is TRBV6-5 and J is TRBJ1-2; D is unclear. Trimming cost V 6 bases and J 2 bases, with 10 bases left between them. Germline CDR1 is MNHEY and CDR2 is SVGAGI. This CDR3 is 13 amino acids long. The CDR3 coding sequence is TGTGCCAGCAGGGAGGAGATGAACTATGGCTACACCTTC. Translation: CASREEMNYGYTF.

This chain joins TRBV2 and TRBJ1-2, with D maybe TRBD1 (6 bases). Germline CDR1 and CDR2: SNHLY and FYNNEI. This CDR3 has 12 residues. The V end lost 7 bases, the J end lost 7 bases, and 13 bases lay between the germline ends. This chain's CDR3 is CASNRDLGGYTF. Here the CDR3 DNA reads TGTGCCAGCAACAGGGATTTAGGTGGCTACACCTTC.

The chain carries TRBV9 and TRBJ2-1, with D perhaps given as TRBD1 or TRBD2 (5 bases each). V lost 4 bases and J lost 15, with 20 bases in between. Germline-derived CDR1 and CDR2 are SGDLS and YYNGEE. The CDR3 is 13 residues long. The CDR3 region has the DNA TGTGCCAGCAGCCCCAATGAGGGGTTCCTTAGGTTCTTC. This gives the protein CASSPNEGFLRFF.

The rearrangement links TRBV7-9 to TRBJ2-5; D unresolved. Trimming cost V 5 bases and J 4 bases, with 11 bases left between them. This CDR3 spans 13 amino acids. Germline-derived CDR1 and CDR2 are SEHNR and FQNEAQ (reference sequence). The CDR3, as DNA: TGTGCCAGCAGCCATTCCTCGGCAGAGACCCAGTACTTC. Encoded protein: CASSHSSAETQYF.

This clone was observed a single time. The chain joins TRBV5-4 to TRBJ1-4; tentatively, D is TRBD1 (5 bases). The CDR3 is 15 residues long. V was trimmed by 4 bases and J by 7 bases, leaving 17 bases between them. Per the germline V gene, CDR1 is SGHNT and CDR2 is YYREEE (reference sequence). The CDR3 bases are TGTGCCAGCAGCCTTGGACTCCAGAGGGGTGAAAAACTGTTTTTT. Encoded protein: CASSLGLQRGEKLFF.

As concerns this clone: One end of the junction varies from germline; a read error may be responsible. The chain employs TRBV5-6 and TRBJ1-1, with D possibly TRBD1 on 5 matching bases. Germline loops: CDR1 SGHDT, CDR2 YYEEEE. There are 13 residues in the CDR3. This CDR3 is CASSAPGNPEAFF. The CDR3, as DNA: TGTGCCAGCAGCGCCCCAGGGAACCCTGAAGCTTTCTTT.

This clone has just one count. As DNA, the CDR3 is TGTGCCAGCAGCTCCCCCGGGACATTTAGCACAGATACGCAGTATTTT. Its translation is CASSSPGTFSTDTQYF. The chain has TRBV7-8 and TRBJ2-3; D possibly corresponds to TRBD1 (6 bases). CDR1 and CDR2 (germline): SGHVS, FQNEAQ. The CDR3 runs 16 residues. V was clipped by 4 bases and J by 0 bases, with 14 bases between them.

V usage is TRBV5-6 and J usage is TRBJ2-7; 7 bases line up with TRBD1. This CDR3 region has 15 residues. CDR1 SGHDT and CDR2 YYEEEE come from the germline V gene. V was clipped by 1 base and J by 4 bases; unmatched bases: 8. CDR3 residues: CASSLPGQAVYEQYF. The CDR3 bases are TGTGCCAGCAGCTTGCCTGGACAGGCCGTTTACGAGCAGTACTTC.

The chain joins TRBV27 to TRBJ2-7, with 7 bases that match TRBD1. V lost 4 bases to trimming and J lost 5 bases; unmatched junction nucleotides: 5. The CDR3 has 13 residues. Germline V gene data show CDR1 as MNHEY and CDR2 as SMNVEV (reference sequence). In nucleotides, the CDR3 is TGTGCCAGCAGTTCGTACAGGGGCGACGAGCAGTACTTC. Protein product: CASSSYRGDEQYF.

The chain employs TRBV6-1 and TRBJ2-3; 11 bases line up with TRBD2. This CDR3 has 15 residues. J was trimmed by 4 bases and V by 2 bases; bases with no gene match: 2. Germline assignment: CDR1 MNHNS and CDR2 SASEGT. DNA for the CDR3: TGTGCCAGCAGTGAATTTAGCGGGGGGGCAGATACGCAGTATTTT. Residues: CASSEFSGGADTQYF.

Here the CDR3 DNA reads TGCGCCAGCAGCTTCGATCGTATGAACTGGGACTATGGCTACACCTTC. This gives the protein CASSFDRMNWDYGYTF. The V call is TRBV5-1, the J call TRBJ1-2; no clear D. Per the germline V gene, CDR1 is SGHRS and CDR2 is YFSETQ. There are 16 residues in the CDR3. Deletions cut 2 bases from V and 3 bases from J, with 17 bases between.

The chain uses TRBV9 and TRBJ2-1; D is possibly TRBD1 or TRBD2 (5 bases each). The CDR3 has 16 amino acids. The germline V and J ends were trimmed by 1 base and 2 bases, with 13 bases remaining between them. Germline V lookup: CDR1 SGDLS, CDR2 YYNGEE. CDR3 DNA: TGTGCCAGCAGCGTATTCCCCGGGGCGACCTACAATGAGCAGTTCTTC. Translation: CASSVFPGATYNEQFF.

The chain joins TRBV7-9 to TRBJ2-7, with a possible D match to TRBD1 (5 bases). In germline, CDR1 is SEHNR, CDR2 FQNEAQ (reference sequence). V dropped 5 bases and J dropped 1 base, with 18 bases sitting between them. The CDR3 is 16 amino acids. DNA for the CDR3: TGTGCCAGCAGCACCGACCAGGGCCTCCTATCCTACGAGCAGTACTTC. Its protein is CASSTDQGLLSYEQYF.

This chain links TRBV7-7 with TRBJ2-1, with 12 bases identical to TRBD2. Germline CDR1 is SSHAT and CDR2 is FNYEAQ (reference sequence). Trimming cost V 3 bases and J 1 base; bases outside gene matches: 7. This CDR3 has 18 residues. The CDR3: CASSFRLAGDGSYNEQFF. CDR3 nucleotides: TGTGCCAGCAGCTTTAGACTAGCGGGAGATGGATCCTACAATGAGCAGTTCTTC. Drawing the rest from reference TRBV7-7 and TRBJ2-1, the complete variable domain is GAGVSQSPRYKVTKRGQDVTLRCDPISSHATLYWYQQALGQGPEFLTYFNYEAQPDKSGLPSDRFSAERPEGSISTLTIQRTEQRDSAMYRCASSFRLAGDGSYNEQFFGPGTRLTVL.

The chain carries TRBV19 and TRBJ1-1; possibly TRBD1 for D (5 bases). CDR1 and CDR2 from the germline V gene are LNHDA and SQIVND (reference sequence). The CDR3 runs to 13 residues. Trimming removed 4 bases from V and 3 bases from J, with 9 bases in between. CDR3 nucleotides: TGTGCCAGTAGTACAGACAGCGACACTGAAGCTTTCTTT. Its translation is CASSTDSDTEAFF.

The chain combines TRBV19 with TRBJ2-7, with D maybe TRBD2 (6 bases). This CDR3 contains 15 residues. CDR1 is LNHDA and CDR2 is SQIVND in the germline V gene (reference sequence). V was trimmed by 6 bases and J by 6 bases, leaving 21 bases between them. The CDR3 region is CASSVTGGTGAEQYF. CDR3 bases: TGTGCCAGTAGCGTGACCGGAGGGACCGGGGCCGAGCAGTACTTC.

The chain employs TRBV2 and TRBJ1-2, with D possibly TRBD1 on 5 matching bases. CDR1 and CDR2 from the germline V gene are SNHLY and FYNNEI. With 8 bases removed from V and 5 bases from J, the gap between germline ends came to 12 bases. This CDR3 region has 12 residues. CDR3 nucleotides: TGTGCCAGCCCCCGGGGCCAATATGGCTACACCTTC. Amino acids: CASPRGQYGYTF. Looking up the rest from reference TRBV2 and TRBJ1-2 gives the full variable domain: EPEVTQTPSHQVTQMGQEVILRCVPISNHLYFYWYRQILGQKVEFLVSFYNNEISEKSEIFDDQFSVERPDGSNFTLKIRSTKLEDSAMYFCASPRGQYGYTFGSGTRLTVV.

The chain combines TRBV7-9 with TRBJ1-1; D is ambiguous. The V and J ends lost 7 bases and 2 bases respectively, with 8 bases between them. The CDR3 runs 12 residues. Germline CDR1 and CDR2: SEHNR and FQNEAQ (reference sequence). CDR3 DNA: TGTGCCAGCACCCTCCCCAACACTGAAGCTTTCTTT. Amino acids: CASTLPNTEAFF.

The chain has TRBV19 and TRBJ2-3; no reliable D call. CDR1 and CDR2 (germline): LNHDA, SQIVND (reference sequence). V gave up 4 bases and J gave up 1 base, with 18 bases separating them. This CDR3 has 17 amino acids. CDR3 DNA: TGTGCCAGTAGTAATTTGTCCCCGGAGATGGGCACAGATACGCAGTATTTT. Its protein is CASSNLSPEMGTDTQYF.

This chain links TRBV7-3 with TRBJ2-2; tentative D call: TRBD2 (6 bases). The V and J ends lost 2 bases and 3 bases respectively, with 10 bases between them. CDR1 and CDR2 from the germline V gene are SGHTA and FQGTGA. This CDR3 is 15 amino acids long. The chain's CDR3 is CASSLAGSHTGELFF. The CDR3 region has the DNA TGTGCCAGCAGCTTAGCGGGGTCGCACACCGGGGAGCTGTTTTTT.